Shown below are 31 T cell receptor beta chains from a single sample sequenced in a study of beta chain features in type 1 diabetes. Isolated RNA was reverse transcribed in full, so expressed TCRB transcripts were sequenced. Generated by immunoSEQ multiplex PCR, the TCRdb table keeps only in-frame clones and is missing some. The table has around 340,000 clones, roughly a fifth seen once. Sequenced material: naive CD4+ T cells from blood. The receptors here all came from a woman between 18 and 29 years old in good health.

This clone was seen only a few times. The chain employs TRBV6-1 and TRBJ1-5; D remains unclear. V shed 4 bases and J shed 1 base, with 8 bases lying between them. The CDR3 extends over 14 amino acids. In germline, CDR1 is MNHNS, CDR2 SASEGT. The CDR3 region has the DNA TGTGCCAGCAGTGTAGGAGGCAGCAATCAGCCCCAGCATTTT. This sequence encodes CASSVGGSNQPQHF.

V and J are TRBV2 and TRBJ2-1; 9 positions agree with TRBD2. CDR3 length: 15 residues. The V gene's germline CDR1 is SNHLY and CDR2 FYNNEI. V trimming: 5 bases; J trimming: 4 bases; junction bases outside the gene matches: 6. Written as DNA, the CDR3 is TGTGCCAGCAGTCAGGCACTAGCGGGTTACAATGAGCAGTTCTTC. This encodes CASSQALAGYNEQFF.

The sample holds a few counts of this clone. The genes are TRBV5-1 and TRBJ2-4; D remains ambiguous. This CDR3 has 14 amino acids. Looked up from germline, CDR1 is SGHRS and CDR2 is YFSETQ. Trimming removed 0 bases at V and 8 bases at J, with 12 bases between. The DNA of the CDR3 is TGCGCCAGCAGCTTGGGCCAACTCTCCGACATTCAGTACTTC. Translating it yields CASSLGQLSDIQYF.

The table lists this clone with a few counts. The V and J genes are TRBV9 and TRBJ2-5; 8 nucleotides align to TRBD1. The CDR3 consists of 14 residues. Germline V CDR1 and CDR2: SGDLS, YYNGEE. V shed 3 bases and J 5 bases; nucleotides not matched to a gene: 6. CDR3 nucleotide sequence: TGTGCCAGCAGCGCGATGGACAGGGAGGAGACCCAGTACTTC. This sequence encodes CASSAMDREETQYF.

This CDR3 is CASSLGLEETQYF. In DNA form, the CDR3 reads TGTGCCAGCAGCCTGGGACTAGAAGAGACCCAGTACTTC. This rearrangement joins TRBV7-2 to TRBJ2-5; 8 bases are shared with TRBD2. The CDR3 spans 13 residues. Germline CDR1 reads SGHTA; CDR2 reads FQGNSA. Unmatched junction bases numbered 2, after V lost 5 bases and J lost 3 bases. The full variable domain, in which reference TRBV7-2 and TRBJ2-5 provide the parts outside the CDR3, is GAGVSQSPSNKVTEKGKDVELRCDPISGHTALYWYRQSLGQGLEFLIYFQGNSAPDKSGLPSDRFSAERTGGSVSTLTIQRTQQEDSAVYLCASSLGLEETQYFGPGTRLLVL.

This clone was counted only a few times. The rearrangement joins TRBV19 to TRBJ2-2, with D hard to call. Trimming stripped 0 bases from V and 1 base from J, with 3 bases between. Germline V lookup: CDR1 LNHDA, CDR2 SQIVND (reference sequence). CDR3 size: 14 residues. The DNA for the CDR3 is TGTGCCAGTAGTATAGAACTGAACACCGGGGAGCTGTTTTTT. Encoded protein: CASSIELNTGELFF.

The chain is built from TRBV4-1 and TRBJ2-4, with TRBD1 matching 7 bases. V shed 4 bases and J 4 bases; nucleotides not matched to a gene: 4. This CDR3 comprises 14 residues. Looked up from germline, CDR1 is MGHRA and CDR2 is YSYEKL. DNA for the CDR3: TGCGCCAGCAGCCCTCGGGACAGTAAAAACATTCAGTACTTC. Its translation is CASSPRDSKNIQYF.

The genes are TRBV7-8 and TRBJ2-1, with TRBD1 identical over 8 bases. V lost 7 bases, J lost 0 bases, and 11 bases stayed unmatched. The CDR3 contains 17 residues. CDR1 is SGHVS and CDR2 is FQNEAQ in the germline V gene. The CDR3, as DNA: TGTGCCAGCAACAGGGGGGCGATGGGGAGCTCCTACAATGAGCAGTTCTTC. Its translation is CASNRGAMGSSYNEQFF.

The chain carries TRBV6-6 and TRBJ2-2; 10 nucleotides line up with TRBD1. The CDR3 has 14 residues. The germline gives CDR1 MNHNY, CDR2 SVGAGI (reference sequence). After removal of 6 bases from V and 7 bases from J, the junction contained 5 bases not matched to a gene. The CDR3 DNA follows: TGTGCCAGCAGAGCAGGACAGGGGGGCGGGGAGCTGTTTTTT. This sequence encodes CASRAGQGGGELFF.

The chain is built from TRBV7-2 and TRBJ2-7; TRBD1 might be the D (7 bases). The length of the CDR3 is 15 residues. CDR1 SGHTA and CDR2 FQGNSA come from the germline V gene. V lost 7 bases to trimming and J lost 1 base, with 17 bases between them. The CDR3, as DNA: TGTGCCAGCACCCTGCAGGGGGGCCTTTCCTACGAGCAGTACTTC. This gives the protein CASTLQGGLSYEQYF.

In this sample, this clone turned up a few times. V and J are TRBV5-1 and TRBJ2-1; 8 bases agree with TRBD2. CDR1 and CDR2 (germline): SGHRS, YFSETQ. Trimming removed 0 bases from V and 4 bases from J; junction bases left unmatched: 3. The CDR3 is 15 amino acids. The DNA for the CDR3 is TGCGCCAGCAGCTTGGTGAGCGGGGGTTACAATGAGCAGTTCTTC. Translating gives CASSLVSGGYNEQFF.

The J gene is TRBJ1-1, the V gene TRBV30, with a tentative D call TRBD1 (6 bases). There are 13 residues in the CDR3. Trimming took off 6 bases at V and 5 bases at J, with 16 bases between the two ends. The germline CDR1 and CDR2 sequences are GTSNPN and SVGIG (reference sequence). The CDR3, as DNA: TGTGCCTGCCCCCAGGTAGGGGGTACTGAAGCTTTCTTT. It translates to CACPQVGGTEAFF.

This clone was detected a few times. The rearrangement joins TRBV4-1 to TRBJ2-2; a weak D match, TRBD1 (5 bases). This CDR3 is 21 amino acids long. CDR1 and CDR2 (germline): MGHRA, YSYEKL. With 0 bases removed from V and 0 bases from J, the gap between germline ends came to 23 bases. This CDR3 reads CASSQDRGPRGLITNTGELFF. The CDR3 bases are TGCGCCAGCAGCCAAGATAGAGGCCCAAGGGGCCTAATAACGAACACCGGGGAGCTGTTTTTT.

The CDR3 DNA reads TGTGCCTGGGGACAGGGTCTCACTGAAGCTTTCTTT. It translates to CAWGQGLTEAFF. The genes are TRBV30 and TRBJ1-1; the match to TRBD1 covers 8 bases. From germline, CDR1 is GTSNPN and CDR2 SVGIG (reference sequence). The CDR3 spans 12 residues. V shed 5 bases and J 4 bases; nucleotides not matched to a gene: 3.

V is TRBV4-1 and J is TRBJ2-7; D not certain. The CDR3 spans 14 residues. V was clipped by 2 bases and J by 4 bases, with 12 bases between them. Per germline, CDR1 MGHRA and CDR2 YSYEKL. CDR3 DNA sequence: TGCGCCAGCAGCCAATTTCTAGAAAGTTACGAGCAGTACTTC. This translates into CASSQFLESYEQYF.

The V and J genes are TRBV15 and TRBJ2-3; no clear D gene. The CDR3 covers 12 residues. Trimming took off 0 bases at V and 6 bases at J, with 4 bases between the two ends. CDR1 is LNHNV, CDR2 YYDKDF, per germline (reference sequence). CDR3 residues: CATSRDEDTQYF. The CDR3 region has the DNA TGTGCCACCAGCAGAGATGAGGATACGCAGTATTTT.

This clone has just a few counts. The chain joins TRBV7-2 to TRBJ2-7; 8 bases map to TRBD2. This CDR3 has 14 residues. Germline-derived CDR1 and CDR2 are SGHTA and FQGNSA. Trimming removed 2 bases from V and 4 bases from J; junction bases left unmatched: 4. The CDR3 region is CASSLRRGVYEQYF. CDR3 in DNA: TGTGCCAGCAGCTTAAGGCGGGGGGTTTACGAGCAGTACTTC.

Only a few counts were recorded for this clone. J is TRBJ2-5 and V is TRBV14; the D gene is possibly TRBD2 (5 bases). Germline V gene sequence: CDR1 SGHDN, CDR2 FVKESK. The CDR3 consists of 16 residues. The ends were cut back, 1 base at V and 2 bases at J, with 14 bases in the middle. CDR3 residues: CASSQGRGKGQETQYF. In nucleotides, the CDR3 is TGTGCCAGCAGCCAAGGACGAGGGAAGGGACAAGAGACCCAGTACTTC.

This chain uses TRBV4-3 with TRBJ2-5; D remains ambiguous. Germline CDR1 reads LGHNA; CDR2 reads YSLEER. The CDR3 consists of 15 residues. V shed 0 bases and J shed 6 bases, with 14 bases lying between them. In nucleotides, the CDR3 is TGCGCCAGCAGCCAAGATGCACGGCAGGTCAAGACCCAGTACTTC. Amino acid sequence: CASSQDARQVKTQYF.

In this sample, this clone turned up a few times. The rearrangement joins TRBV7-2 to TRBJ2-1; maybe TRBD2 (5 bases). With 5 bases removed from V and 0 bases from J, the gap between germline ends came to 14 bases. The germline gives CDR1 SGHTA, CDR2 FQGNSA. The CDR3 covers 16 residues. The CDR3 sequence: CASSQAVASSYNEQFF. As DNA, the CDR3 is TGTGCCAGCAGCCAAGCGGTGGCCAGCTCCTACAATGAGCAGTTCTTC.

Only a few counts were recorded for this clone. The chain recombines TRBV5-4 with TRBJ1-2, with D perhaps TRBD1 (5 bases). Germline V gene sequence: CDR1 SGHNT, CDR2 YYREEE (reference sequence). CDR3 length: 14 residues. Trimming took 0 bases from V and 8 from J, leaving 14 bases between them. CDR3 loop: CASSLDRSGIGYTF. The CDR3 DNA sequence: TGTGCCAGCAGCTTGGACCGTTCAGGGATCGGCTACACCTTC.

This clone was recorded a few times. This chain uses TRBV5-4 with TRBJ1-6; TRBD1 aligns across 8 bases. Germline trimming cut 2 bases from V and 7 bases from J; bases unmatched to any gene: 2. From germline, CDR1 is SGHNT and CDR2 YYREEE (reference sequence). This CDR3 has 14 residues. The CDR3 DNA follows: TGTGCCAGCAGCTTTGACAGGGGAAATTCACCCCTCCACTTT. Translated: CASSFDRGNSPLHF. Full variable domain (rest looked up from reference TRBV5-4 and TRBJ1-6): ETGVTQSPTHLIKTRGQQVTLRCSSQSGHNTVSWYQQALGQGPQFIFQYYREEENGRGNFPPRFSGLQFPNYSSELNVNALELDDSALYLCASSFDRGNSPLHFGNGTRLTVT.

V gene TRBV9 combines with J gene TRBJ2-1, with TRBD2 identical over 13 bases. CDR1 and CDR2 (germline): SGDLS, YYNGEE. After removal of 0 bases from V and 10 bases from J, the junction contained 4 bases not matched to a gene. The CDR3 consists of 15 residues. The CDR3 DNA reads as TGTGCCAGCAGCGTAGAACTAGCGGGAGGGAGGGAGCAGTTCTTC. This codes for CASSVELAGGREQFF.

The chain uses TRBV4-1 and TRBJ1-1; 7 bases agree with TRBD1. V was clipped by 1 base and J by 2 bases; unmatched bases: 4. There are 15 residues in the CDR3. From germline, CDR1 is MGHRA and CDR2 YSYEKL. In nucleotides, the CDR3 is TGCGCCAGCAGCCAAGCGGGACAGAGTAACACTGAAGCTTTCTTT. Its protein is CASSQAGQSNTEAFF.

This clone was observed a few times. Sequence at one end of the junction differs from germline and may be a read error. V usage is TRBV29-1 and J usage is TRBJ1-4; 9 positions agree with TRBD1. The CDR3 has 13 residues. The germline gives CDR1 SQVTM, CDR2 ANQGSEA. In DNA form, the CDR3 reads TGCAGCGTTGCGGGGACAGGGCATGAGAAACTGTTTTTT. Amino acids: CSVAGTGHEKLFF.

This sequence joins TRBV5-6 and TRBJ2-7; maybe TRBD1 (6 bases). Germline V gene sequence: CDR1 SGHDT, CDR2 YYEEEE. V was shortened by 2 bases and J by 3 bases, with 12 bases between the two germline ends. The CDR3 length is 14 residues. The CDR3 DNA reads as TGTGCCAGCAGCTTCGCAGGCAGGGGCTACGAGCAGTACTTC. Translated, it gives CASSFAGRGYEQYF.

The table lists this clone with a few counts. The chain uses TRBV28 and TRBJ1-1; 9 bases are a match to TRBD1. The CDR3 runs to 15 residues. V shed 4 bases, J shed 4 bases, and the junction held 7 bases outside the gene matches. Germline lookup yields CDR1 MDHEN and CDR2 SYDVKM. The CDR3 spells CASSSAQGAFTEAFF. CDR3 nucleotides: TGTGCCAGCAGTTCCGCACAGGGGGCGTTCACTGAAGCTTTCTTT.

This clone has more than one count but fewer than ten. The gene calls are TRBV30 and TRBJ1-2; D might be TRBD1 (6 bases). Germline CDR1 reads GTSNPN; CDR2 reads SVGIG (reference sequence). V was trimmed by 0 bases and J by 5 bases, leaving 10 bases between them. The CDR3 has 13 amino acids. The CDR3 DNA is TGTGCCTGGAGTGTACAACAGGGATATGGCTACACCTTC. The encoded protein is CAWSVQQGYGYTF.

The CDR3 loop is CASSRGQGSGQFF. The CDR3 DNA is TGCGCCAGCAGCCGCGGACAGGGGAGTGGGCAGTTCTTC. The chain joins TRBV5-1 to TRBJ2-1; 9 bases align to TRBD1. The germline V gene has CDR1 SGHRS and CDR2 YFSETQ. The trim removed 4 bases at V and 12 bases at J, leaving 8 bases unmatched. This CDR3 region has 13 residues.

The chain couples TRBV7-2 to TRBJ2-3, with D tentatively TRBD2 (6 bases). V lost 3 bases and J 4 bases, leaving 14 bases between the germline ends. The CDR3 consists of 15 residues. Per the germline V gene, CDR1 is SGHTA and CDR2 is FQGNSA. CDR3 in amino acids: CASSFVAGPSDTQYF. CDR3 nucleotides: TGTGCCAGCAGCTTTGTTGCGGGGCCGTCAGATACGCAGTATTTT.

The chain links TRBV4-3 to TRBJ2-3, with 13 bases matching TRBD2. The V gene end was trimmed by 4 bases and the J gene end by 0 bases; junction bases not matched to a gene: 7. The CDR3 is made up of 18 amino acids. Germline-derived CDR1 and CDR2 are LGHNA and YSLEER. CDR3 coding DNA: TGCGCCAGCAGCCGGAGGACTAGCGGGGGCCTCAGCACAGATACGCAGTATTTT. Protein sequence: CASSRRTSGGLSTDTQYF.